This TCR beta chain was captured by sequencing in a study of vaccination and CD4 T cells after COVID-19. In the study overall: A median of around 70 days (range 14 to 241) separated dose two from the taking of post-vaccine samples.

This clonotype was counted only a few times. Its specificity is unknown. The ends lost 5 bases at V and 3 bases at J; junction bases unmatched: 6. Germline V lookup: CDR1 MNHNS, CDR2 SASEGT. The CDR3 has 15 residues. Sample treatment: approximately nine-day PBMC culture with coronavirus spike peptide pools or control peptides (ViraFEST assay). An Oncomine TCR Beta short-read assay was used to sequence the DNA from cultured CD4+ T cells. Once CD4+ T cells had been cultured, genomic DNA was extracted from them. TCRdb fed the PCR reads into MiXCR, producing one record per CDR3 protein. Here the sample spans some 16,000 distinct CDR3 sequences, 35% to 45% being singletons.

The rearrangement uses TRBV6-1 and TRBJ2-3; 9 nucleotides match TRBD2. Sequences were derived from CD4+ T cells from blood, cultured in vitro, sampled before SARS-CoV-2 vaccination. The TCR comes from a human donor who received a COVID-19 vaccine. CDR3 bases: TGTGCCAGCAGTCCCTCGGGACTAGCAACAGATACGCAGTATTTT. It specifies CASSPSGLATDTQYF.